Presented here are 18 T cell receptor beta chains from one specimen sequenced in a study of breast tumors, draining lymph nodes, adjacent tissues. TCRdb re-analysed the multiplex PCR reads in MiXCR, keeping a single row per CDR3 protein. Among more than 100,000 distinct CDR3 sequences listed, under 25% were seen once. Breast cancer patients provided tissue from their axillary draining lymph nodes. The sample comprised axillary lymph node tissue. These receptors were collected from a female donor with breast cancer. Some clones in this sample may be carry-over from other donors' samples.

The sample holds many counts of this clonotype. The chain employs TRBV5-8 and TRBJ2-5, with D tentatively TRBD2 (7 bases). V was pared by 3 bases and J by 3 bases, with 15 bases between. Germline CDR1 is SGHTS and CDR2 is YDEGEE. CDR3 size: 15 residues. CDR3 sequence (DNA): TGTGCCAGCAGCTCCCCGGGGGGCGGGAAAGAGACCCAGTACTTC. This translates into CASSSPGGGKETQYF.

The chain joins TRBV5-4 to TRBJ2-3; TRBD2 matches at 8 bases. The CDR3 has 15 residues. The germline gives CDR1 SGHNT, CDR2 YYREEE (reference sequence). Trimming took 2 bases from V and 8 from J; bases not matched to a gene: 10. The CDR3 region has the DNA TGTGCCAGCAGCTTAGGGACTAGTGTCGGTGTTACGCAGTATTTT. This encodes CASSLGTSVGVTQYF. Full variable domain (rest looked up from reference TRBV5-4 and TRBJ2-3): ETGVTQSPTHLIKTRGQQVTLRCSSQSGHNTVSWYQQALGQGPQFIFQYYREEENGRGNFPPRFSGLQFPNYSSELNVNALELDDSALYLCASSLGTSVGVTQYFGPGTRLTVL.

A word on this clonotype: A single base separates this from a much larger clone, so it may be a read error. The chain joins TRBV2 to TRBJ2-2; perhaps D is TRBD1 or TRBD2 (6 bases each). The CDR3 totals 15 residues. Germline V gene lookup returns CDR1 SNHLY and CDR2 FYNNEI. CDR3 sequence reads: CASSPRGGITGELLF. CDR3 in DNA: TGTGCCAGCAGCCCCAGAGGGGGGATCACCGGGGAGCTGCTTTTT.

Of note for this clonotype: A much more abundant neighbour one base away suggests this may be a read error. The chain employs TRBV7-9 and TRBJ2-1, with no clear D. Germline CDR1 reads SEHNR; CDR2 reads FQNEAQ (reference sequence). This CDR3 is 13 amino acids long. The CDR3 nucleotides are TGTGCCAGCAGCCCCCTAGGAGACAATAAGCAGTTCTTC. Protein sequence: CASSPLGDNKQFF.

Many counts were recorded for this clonotype. The CDR3 protein is CASSQPVRDPEQFF. The CDR3 nucleotides read TGCGCCAGCAGCCAACCCGTCCGGGACCCAGAGCAGTTCTTC. This chain links TRBV4-1 with TRBJ2-1, with D tentatively TRBD1 or TRBD2 (5 bases each). The CDR3 spans 14 residues. Looked up from germline, CDR1 is MGHRA and CDR2 is YSYEKL. The V end lost 2 bases, the J end lost 10 bases, and 15 bases lay between the germline ends.

This clonotype showed up just once. CDR3: CASSLAKGGGEQYF. The CDR3 coding sequence is TGTGCCAGCAGCTTAGCGAAGGGCGGGGGCGAGCAGTACTTC. This chain links TRBV7-6 with TRBJ2-7, with TRBD2 matching over 7 bases. Trimming at V came to 0 bases and at J to 6 bases, leaving 5 bases not matched to a gene. Germline values: CDR1 SGHVS, CDR2 FNYEAQ. The CDR3 has 14 amino acids.

Many counts were recorded for this clonotype. This chain joins TRBV20-1 and TRBJ2-7, with a weak D call TRBD1 (5 bases). There are 14 residues in the CDR3. Per the germline V gene, CDR1 is DFQATT and CDR2 is SNEGSKA (reference sequence). Trimming left V 0 bases short and J 5 bases short, with 14 bases between. CDR3 sequence reads: CSARDWGGMDEQYF. CDR3 in DNA: TGCAGTGCTAGAGATTGGGGCGGCATGGACGAGCAGTACTTC.

Concerning this clonotype: This may come from a read error, since a much larger clone is one base off. The genes are TRBV12-3 or TRBV12-4 and TRBJ2-3; D possibly corresponds to TRBD1 (5 bases). The CDR3 runs to 13 residues. The DNA of the CDR3 is TGTGCCAGCAGTTTTAGGGGAACAGGTACGCAGTATTTT. Translating gives CASSFRGTGTQYF.

This clonotype was seen at least ten times. The rearrangement links TRBV29-1 to TRBJ2-5; 9 positions agree with TRBD1. Germline trimming cut 4 bases from V and 2 bases from J; bases unmatched to any gene: 2. There are 13 residues in the CDR3. Germline loops: CDR1 SQVTM, CDR2 ANQGSEA. Written as DNA, the CDR3 is TGCAGCGTTGCCGGACAGGGGCAAGAGACCCAGTACTTC. Translation gives CSVAGQGQETQYF. The full variable domain, its missing parts supplied by reference TRBV29-1 and TRBJ2-5, is SAVISQKPSRDICQRGTSLTIQCQVDSQVTMMFWYRQQPGQSLTLIATANQGSEATYESGFVIDKFPISRPNLTFSTLTVSNMSPEDSSIYLCSVAGQGQETQYFGPGTRLLVL.

As regards this clonotype: Just one base apart from a much larger clone, this may be a read error. The J gene is TRBJ2-7, the V gene TRBV30, with 9 nucleotides matching TRBD1. Germline-derived CDR1 and CDR2 are GTSNPN and SVGIG (reference sequence). Losses at the gene ends were 1 base for V and 5 bases for J; bases not matched to a gene: 9. The CDR3 contains 15 residues. CDR3 amino acids: CAWSGGDRVGDEQYF. The CDR3, as DNA: TGTGCCTGGAGTGGGGGGGACAGGGTGGGGGACGAGCAGTACTTC.

This clonotype was seen repeatedly, ten times or more. The chain has TRBV15 and TRBJ2-6; D ambiguous. The CDR3 runs to 15 residues. Per the germline V gene, CDR1 is LNHNV and CDR2 is YYDKDF (reference sequence). Trimming stripped 3 bases from V and 3 bases from J, with 9 bases between. The CDR3 DNA reads as TGTGCCACCAGCAGCTGGTCTAGTGGGGCCAACGTCCTGACTTTC. Residues: CATSSWSSGANVLTF. Filled out from reference TRBV15 and TRBJ2-6, the complete variable domain reads DAMVIQNPRYQVTQFGKPVTLSCSQTLNHNVMYWYQQKSSQAPKLLFHYYDKDFNNEADTPDNFQSRRPNTSFCFLDIRSPGLGDTAMYLCATSSWSSGANVLTFGAGSRLTVL.

This clonotype was seen a single time. V and J are TRBV19 and TRBJ2-4, with D uncertain. The CDR3 covers 13 residues. In germline, CDR1 is LNHDA, CDR2 SQIVND (reference sequence). Trimming pared 6 bases from V and 0 bases from J, leaving 6 bases between. The CDR3 is CASRSGAKNIQYF. CDR3 in DNA: TGTGCCAGTAGATCCGGAGCCAAAAACATTCAGTACTTC.

This clonotype was seen repeatedly, ten times or more. This chain uses TRBV5-8 with TRBJ2-3, with D uncertain. V shed 0 bases and J shed 0 bases, with 5 bases lying between them. Germline CDR1 reads SGHTS; CDR2 reads YDEGEE. The CDR3 spans 14 residues. CDR3 region: CASSLAKSTDTQYF. As DNA, the CDR3 is TGTGCCAGCAGCTTGGCCAAAAGCACAGATACGCAGTATTTT.

Concerning this clonotype: This may be a read error, as it is one base from a much larger clone. The chain is built from TRBV20-1 and TRBJ2-1, with D possibly TRBD2 on 6 matching bases. CDR3 length equals 14 residues. The germline V gene encodes CDR1 DFQATT and CDR2 SNEGSKA (reference sequence). This CDR3 is CGAGDSRPTNEQFF. Written as DNA, the CDR3 is TGCGGTGCTGGGGACTCCCGGCCTACAAATGAGCAGTTCTTC.

This clonotype has a count of ten or more. The J gene is TRBJ2-3, the V gene TRBV5-1, with 7 positions matching TRBD2. Germline V gives CDR1 SGHRS, CDR2 YFSETQ. The CDR3 contains 15 residues. J gave up 1 base and V 2 bases, and 4 bases lay outside the gene matches. CDR3 sequence (DNA): TGCGCCAGCAGCTTCTTGGCGGGAGGCACAGATACGCAGTATTTT. It translates to CASSFLAGGTDTQYF.

Ten or more counts support this clonotype. The chain is built from TRBV14 and TRBJ2-5; D is perhaps TRBD1 or TRBD2 (5 bases each). Trimming cost V 1 base and J 11 bases, with 14 bases left between them. The CDR3 runs to 13 residues. Germline V gene lookup returns CDR1 SGHDN and CDR2 FVKESK. CDR3 DNA sequence: TGTGCCAGCAGCCAAGGACGTGGGGGTTTGCAGTACTTC. This gives the protein CASSQGRGGLQYF.

Details on this clonotype: A much larger clone differs from this one at a single base, so this may be a read error. DNA of the CDR3: TGCAGTGCTAGCAGACCTACAAATGAGCAGTTCTTC. This translates into CSASRPTNEQFF. The V and J genes are TRBV20-1 and TRBJ2-1; no reliable D call. V shed 3 bases and J shed 7 bases, with 10 bases lying between them. The CDR3 runs to 12 residues. Germline values: CDR1 DFQATT, CDR2 SNEGSKA (reference sequence).

The sample holds many counts of this clonotype. CDR3 nucleotides: TGCAGTGCCCCATTTTCTGGAAACACCATATATTTT. This translates into CSAPFSGNTIYF. The rearrangement joins TRBV20-1 to TRBJ1-3; unclear D gene. The CDR3 is 12 residues long. Trimming pared 6 bases from V and 1 base from J, leaving 7 bases between. The germline V gene encodes CDR1 DFQATT and CDR2 SNEGSKA (reference sequence).